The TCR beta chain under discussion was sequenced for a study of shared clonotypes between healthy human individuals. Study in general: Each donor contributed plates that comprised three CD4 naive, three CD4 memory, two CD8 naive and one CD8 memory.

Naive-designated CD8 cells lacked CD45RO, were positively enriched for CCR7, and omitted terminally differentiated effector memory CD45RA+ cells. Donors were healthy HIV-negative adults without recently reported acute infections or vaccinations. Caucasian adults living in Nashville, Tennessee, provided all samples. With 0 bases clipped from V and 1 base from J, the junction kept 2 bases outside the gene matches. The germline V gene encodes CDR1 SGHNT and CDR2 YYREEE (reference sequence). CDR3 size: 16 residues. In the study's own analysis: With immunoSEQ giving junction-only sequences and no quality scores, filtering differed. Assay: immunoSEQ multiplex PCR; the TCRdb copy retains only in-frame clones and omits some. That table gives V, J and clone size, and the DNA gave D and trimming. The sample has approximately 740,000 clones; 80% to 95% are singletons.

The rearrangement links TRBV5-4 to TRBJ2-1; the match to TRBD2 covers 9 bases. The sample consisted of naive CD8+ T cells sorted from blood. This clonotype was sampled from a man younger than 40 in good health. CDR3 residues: CASSLDLAGSYNEQFF. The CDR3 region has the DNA TGTGCCAGCAGCTTGGATCTAGCGGGATCCTACAATGAGCAGTTCTTC.